The 24 T cell receptor beta chains in this list originate from one sample, sequenced in a study of blood T cell repertoires in COVID-19. This table comes from immunoSEQ multiplex PCR, and its TCRdb copy is limited to in-frame clones, with some not included. The sample consists of roughly 250,000 clones, around nine tenths of them appearing once. The specimen was PBMCs or T cells enriched from blood (not recorded which). The receptors were gathered from a woman aged 50 to 60 who had recovered from COVID-19.

V usage is TRBV4-2 and J usage is TRBJ2-3, with TRBD2 as a possible D gene (6 bases). CDR1 and CDR2 from the germline V gene are LGHNA and YNFKEQ. The CDR3 length is 18 residues. The ends were cut back, 1 base at V and 4 bases at J, with 21 bases in the middle. CDR3 sequence: CASSQGGVGAGAADTQYF. The CDR3 nucleotides read TGTGCCAGCAGCCAAGGGGGGGTAGGCGCTGGGGCCGCAGATACGCAGTATTTT.

This clone was picked up one time. The chain is built from TRBV4-2 and TRBJ2-5; 10 bases fit TRBD1. With V trimmed by 3 bases and J by 2 bases, 15 bases remained unmatched. The CDR3 is 19 amino acids. Germline CDR1 and CDR2: LGHNA and YNFKEQ. The CDR3 DNA is TGTGCCAGCAGCCAGGGAGTCAGGACAGGGGGGCCCTTACAAGAGACCCAGTACTTC. This encodes CASSQGVRTGGPLQETQYF.

This chain connects TRBV18 to TRBJ1-5; 7 positions match TRBD1. The germline CDR1 and CDR2 sequences are KGHSH and LQKENI. This CDR3 contains 13 residues. Trimming removed 5 bases from V and 3 bases from J; junction bases left unmatched: 1. CDR3 in amino acids: CASSGQANQPQHF. CDR3 nucleotides: TGTGCCAGCTCAGGACAGGCCAATCAGCCCCAGCATTTT.

The sample holds one count of this clone. The V and J genes are TRBV28 and TRBJ2-2, with a tentative D call TRBD2 (5 bases). Deletions cut 8 bases from V and 0 bases from J, with 10 bases between. The CDR3 loop spans 14 amino acids. Germline V gene data show CDR1 as MDHEN and CDR2 as SYDVKM. DNA of the CDR3: TGTGCCAGCTTGAGGGATACGAACACCGGGGAGCTGTTTTTT. Encoded protein: CASLRDTNTGELFF.

The chain couples TRBV19 to TRBJ2-1; the D gene is possibly TRBD1 (6 bases). The CDR3 is 12 amino acids. Between the trimmed V and J ends, which lost 5 bases and 7 bases, there was a span of 9 bases. Germline CDR1 LNHDA, CDR2 SQIVND (reference sequence). This CDR3 is CASSSTGNEQFF. In DNA, the CDR3 is TGTGCCAGTAGTTCTACAGGGAATGAGCAGTTCTTC.

With respect to this clone: The junction departs from germline at one end; a sequencing error may be responsible. The chain couples TRBV10-3 to TRBJ2-3; 12 bases agree with TRBD2. There are 16 residues in the CDR3. CDR1 and CDR2 from the germline V gene are ENHRY and SYGVKD. The CDR3 is CAIREWTSGNTDTQYF. The CDR3 DNA reads as TGTGCCATCAGGGAGTGGACTAGCGGGAACACAGATACGCAGTATTTT.

This chain connects TRBV12-1 to TRBJ1-3; the table calls TRBD1, which could not be checked here. TRBV12-1 is noted as a pseudogene. This CDR3 has 19 amino acids. Here the CDR3 DNA reads TGTGCCAGCAGCTCTAGACAGGGCGTTCGGAGGGCCTCTGGAAACACCATATATTTT. Amino acids: CASSSRQGVRRASGNTIYF.

The V gene is TRBV7-2, the J gene TRBJ2-7, with 11 bases that match TRBD1. CDR3 size: 16 residues. Germline CDR1 and CDR2: SGHTA and FQGNSA. The V and J ends lost 4 bases and 3 bases, in that order; junction bases with no gene match: 8. The chain's CDR3 is CASSYSRDRGIYEQYF. The CDR3 nucleotides are TGTGCCAGCAGCTACTCCCGGGACAGGGGGATCTACGAGCAGTACTTC.

This clone was detected only once. V usage is TRBV28 and J usage is TRBJ2-1; 8 positions agree with TRBD2. CDR3 size: 14 residues. V lost 5 bases, J lost 9 bases, and 9 bases stayed unmatched. CDR1 and CDR2 (germline): MDHEN, SYDVKM. The CDR3 DNA is TGTGCCAGCAGTCCGGGACTAGACTATGGTGAGCAGTTCTTC. This codes for CASSPGLDYGEQFF.

The chain uses TRBV12-3 or TRBV12-4 and TRBJ1-2; D not resolved. This CDR3 region has 11 residues. Trimming left V 6 bases short and J 8 bases short, with 10 bases between. The DNA of the CDR3 is TGTGCCAGCAGGGACTTGTCCGGCTACACCTTC. This encodes CASRDLSGYTF.

The J gene is TRBJ2-7, the V gene TRBV5-1, with TRBD1 identical over 8 bases. This CDR3 is 14 amino acids long. The trim removed 2 bases at V and 7 bases at J, leaving 8 bases unmatched. Germline-derived CDR1 and CDR2 are SGHRS and YFSETQ. The CDR3 reads CASSFNSGGREQYF. CDR3 sequence (DNA): TGCGCCAGCAGCTTCAATTCAGGGGGCAGGGAGCAGTACTTC.

This chain connects TRBV12-3 or TRBV12-4 to TRBJ2-7, with 8 bases lining up with TRBD2. CDR3 size: 12 residues. The ends lost 5 bases at V and 6 bases at J; junction bases unmatched: 3. This chain's CDR3 is CASSIAGGEQYF. The CDR3, as DNA: TGTGCCAGCAGTATTGCGGGAGGCGAGCAGTACTTC.

The chain carries TRBV27 and TRBJ2-1; 11 positions agree with TRBD2. Germline trimming cut 5 bases from V and 2 bases from J; bases unmatched to any gene: 8. The CDR3 has 17 amino acids. CDR1 and CDR2 from the germline V gene are MNHEY and SMNVEV (reference sequence). DNA for the CDR3: TGTGCCAGCAGTCTCAATTTGGGACTAGCGGCCTACAATGAGCAGTTCTTC. Translated: CASSLNLGLAAYNEQFF.

This sequence joins TRBV5-1 and TRBJ2-5; maybe TRBD2 (6 bases). Germline CDR1 SGHRS, CDR2 YFSETQ. This CDR3 contains 14 residues. V was trimmed by 0 bases and J by 2 bases, leaving 8 bases between them. CDR3 sequence: CASSLGGTQETQYF. The CDR3 coding sequence is TGCGCCAGCAGCTTGGGCGGGACGCAAGAGACCCAGTACTTC.

This rearrangement joins TRBV6-5 to TRBJ2-7, with 11 bases that match TRBD2. V lost 6 bases, J lost 9 bases, and 7 bases stayed unmatched. This CDR3 region has 13 residues. CDR1 MNHEY and CDR2 SVGAGI come from the germline V gene. CDR3: CASSSGLAGSQYF. The CDR3 DNA reads as TGTGCCAGCAGCTCAGGACTAGCGGGTTCGCAGTACTTC.

The chain couples TRBV19 to TRBJ2-1, with 9 positions matching TRBD2. Germline V gives CDR1 LNHDA, CDR2 SQIVND (reference sequence). This CDR3 has 16 residues. V lost 3 bases, J lost 7 bases, and 10 bases stayed unmatched. The CDR3 DNA reads as TGTGCCAGTAGTATCGGATCCGGGACTAGCTCGAATGAGCAGTTCTTC. This gives the protein CASSIGSGTSSNEQFF.

This chain joins TRBV12-3 or TRBV12-4 and TRBJ1-1, with D possibly matching TRBD1 (6 bases). The length of the CDR3 is 12 residues. V lost 3 bases and J lost 5, with 7 bases in between. CDR3 sequence reads: CASSLQGTEAFF. CDR3 bases: TGTGCCAGCAGTTTGCAGGGGACTGAAGCTTTCTTT.

The chain has TRBV15 and TRBJ2-3; 7 positions match TRBD1. Losses at the gene ends were 3 bases for V and 2 bases for J; bases not matched to a gene: 2. CDR1 and CDR2 from the germline V gene are LNHNV and YYDKDF (reference sequence). The CDR3 totals 14 residues. CDR3 sequence (DNA): TGTGCCACCAGCAGGGACAGGTTCACAGATACGCAGTATTTT. Protein product: CATSRDRFTDTQYF.

V and J are TRBV10-3 and TRBJ1-3, with TRBD1 matching over 7 bases. The CDR3 is made up of 17 amino acids. Germline V lookup: CDR1 ENHRY, CDR2 SYGVKD. After removal of 4 bases from V and 0 bases from J, the junction contained 9 bases not matched to a gene. CDR3 DNA sequence: TGTGCCATCAGTGGTACAGGGGTCACGAGCTCTGGAAACACCATATATTTT. This encodes CAISGTGVTSSGNTIYF.

V gene TRBV7-3 combines with J gene TRBJ2-2; 7 bases fit TRBD2. This CDR3 is built from 15 residues. V was pared by 2 bases and J by 1 base, with 1 base of the junction left unmatched. Germline assignment: CDR1 SGHTA and CDR2 FQGTGA. CDR3 sequence: CASSLSSGNTGELFF. As DNA, the CDR3 is TGTGCCAGCAGCTTATCTAGCGGGAACACCGGGGAGCTGTTTTTT. The entire variable domain, with the rest obtained from reference TRBV7-3 and TRBJ2-2, is as follows: GAGVSQTPSNKVTEKGKYVELRCDPISGHTALYWYRQSLGQGPEFLIYFQGTGAADDSGLPNDRFFAVRPEGSVSTLKIQRTERGDSAVYLCASSLSSGNTGELFFGEGSRLTVL.

The gene calls are TRBV28 and TRBJ2-7, with TRBD1 matching 7 bases. CDR1 is MDHEN, CDR2 SYDVKM, per germline. Trimming took 5 bases from V and 2 from J; bases not matched to a gene: 12. CDR3 length equals 16 residues. This CDR3 reads CASSRTMTGFAYEQYF. In nucleotides, the CDR3 is TGTGCCAGCAGTCGGACGATGACAGGGTTCGCCTACGAGCAGTACTTC.

The chain employs TRBV19 and TRBJ2-1; 7 positions match TRBD2. The CDR3 is 13 residues long. V shed 2 bases and J 8 bases; nucleotides not matched to a gene: 3. Germline CDR1 is LNHDA and CDR2 is SQIVND (reference sequence). In DNA, the CDR3 is TGTGCCAGTAGTATACGGGGAGGGTATGAGCAGTTCTTC. Translation gives CASSIRGGYEQFF.

This chain joins TRBV27 and TRBJ2-3, with 8 bases aligning to TRBD2. V gave up 10 bases and J gave up 4 bases; unmatched junction bases: 10. The germline V gene encodes CDR1 MNHEY and CDR2 SMNVEV (reference sequence). The CDR3 loop spans 14 amino acids. The CDR3 spells CANALWREADTQYF. The CDR3 DNA reads as TGTGCCAACGCCCTTTGGCGGGAGGCAGATACGCAGTATTTT.

The chain is built from TRBV23-1 and TRBJ1-1, with TRBD1 matching over 7 bases. TRBV23-1 is sorted into the ORF group, with uncertain function. The V segment lost 2 bases and the J segment 1 base; nucleotides outside the gene matches: 13. CDR3 length: 18 amino acids. The CDR3 DNA is TGCGCCAGCAGTCAACCGGAGGCGGCAGGGGGTAGGAACACTGAAGCTTTCTTT. It yields the protein CASSQPEAAGGRNTEAFF.